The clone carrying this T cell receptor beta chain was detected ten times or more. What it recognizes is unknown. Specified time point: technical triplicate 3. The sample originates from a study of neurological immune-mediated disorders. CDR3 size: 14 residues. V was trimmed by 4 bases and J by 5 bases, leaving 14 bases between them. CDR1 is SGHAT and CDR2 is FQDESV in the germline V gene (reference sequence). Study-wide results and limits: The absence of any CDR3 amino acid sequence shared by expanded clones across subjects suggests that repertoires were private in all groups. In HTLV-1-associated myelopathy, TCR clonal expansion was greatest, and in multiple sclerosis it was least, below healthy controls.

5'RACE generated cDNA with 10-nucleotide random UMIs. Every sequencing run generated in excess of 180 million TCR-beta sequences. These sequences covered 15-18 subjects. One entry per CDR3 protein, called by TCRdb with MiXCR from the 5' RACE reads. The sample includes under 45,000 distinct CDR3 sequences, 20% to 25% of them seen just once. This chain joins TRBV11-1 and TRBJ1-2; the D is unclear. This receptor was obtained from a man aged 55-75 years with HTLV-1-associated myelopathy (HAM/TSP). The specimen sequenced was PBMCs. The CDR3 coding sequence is TGTGCCAGCAGCTCCCCCCTGGACCGGTATGGCTACACCTTC. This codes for CASSSPLDRYGYTF.